This T cell receptor (beta chain) was captured by sequencing in a study of OX40 agonist ivuxolimab in advanced cancers. Study-wide results and caveats: On average, CD8+ T cells had more expanded clones than CD4+. Some of the nonresponding patients also showed low levels of normalized T-cell clonal expansion. Expansion of clones was among the lowest in partial responders at 0.1-3.0 mg/kg.

Autoimmune disease history or systemic immunosuppression led to patient exclusion. The germline V gene has CDR1 MNHEY and CDR2 SVGAGI. V shed 0 bases and J shed 0 bases, with 6 bases lying between them. This CDR3 contains 15 residues. Repertoires were generated with immunoSEQ multiplex PCR, while TCRdb's copy carries only in-frame clones and drops some. The repertoire holds tens of thousands of clones, with approximately 89% as singletons. This clone was detected only a few times. Its cognate antigen is unknown. Sequencing used CD4+ or CD8+ T cells sorted from blood, obtained in a trial of the OX40 agonist ivuxolimab. The sequence was collected from an adult with an advanced solid tumor such as melanoma, head and neck, liver or kidney cancer. This chain joins TRBV6-5 and TRBJ1-3; D gene uncertain. The CDR3 DNA reads as TGTGCCAGCAGTTACTCGCAGGCCTCTGGAAACACCATATATTTT. As protein: CASSYSQASGNTIYF.